This passage covers 9 T cell receptor beta chains from one sample sequenced in a study of shared clonotypes between healthy human individuals. Sequenced by immunoSEQ multiplex PCR; TCRdb stores in-frame clones only, minus some. The sample carries 450,000 to 500,000 clones, over 70% recorded once. The sequenced sample consisted of PBMCs. Receptors originate from a woman aged 40 to 50 in good health. Some clones in this sample may be carry-over from other donors' samples.

The chain is built from TRBV9 and TRBJ2-1; D uncertain. V was trimmed by 7 bases and J by 3 bases, leaving 5 bases between them. CDR1 is SGDLS and CDR2 is YYNGEE in the germline V gene. The CDR3 is made up of 11 amino acids. CDR3 loop: CASGFYNEQFF. CDR3 coding DNA: TGTGCCAGCGGGTTCTACAATGAGCAGTTCTTC.

Regarding this clone: A read error likely explains this, since a far larger clone differs by one base. The chain employs TRBV29-1 and TRBJ2-5, with a tentative D call TRBD2 (5 bases). The CDR3 covers 13 residues. CDR1 is SQVTM and CDR2 is ANQGSEA in the germline V gene. In DNA, the CDR3 is TGCATCGTTGCCGAGGGAGCAAGGGAGACCCAGTACTTC. It encodes CIVAEGARETQYF.

As for this clone: A far more abundant clone sits one base away, making this likely a read error. The same CDR3 arises from other DNA sequences in this sample as well. The J gene is TRBJ1-3, the V gene TRBV6-1, with 8 bases matching TRBD1. This CDR3 has 14 residues. CDR1 and CDR2 from the germline V gene are MNHNS and SASEGT. The chain's CDR3 is CASRPGQAANTIYF. CDR3 DNA: TGCGCCAGCAGACCGGGACAGGCTGCGAACACCATATATTTT.

The chain links TRBV2 to TRBJ1-5, with 8 bases identical to TRBD1. V gave up 7 bases and J gave up 6 bases; unmatched junction bases: 5. The CDR3 consists of 13 residues. Germline lookup yields CDR1 SNHLY and CDR2 FYNNEI. CDR3 DNA: TGTGCCAGCACAAGACAGGGGCGTCAGCCCCAGCATTTT. This translates into CASTRQGRQPQHF.

As for this clone: A far larger clone is just one base off, so this is likely a read error. This same CDR3 is encoded by further DNA sequences in the sample. The gene calls are TRBV6-1 and TRBJ2-6; tentatively, D is TRBD1 (5 bases). CDR1 is MNHNS, CDR2 SASEGT, per germline. This CDR3 is built from 15 residues. The CDR3 region is CASSPEISGANVLTF. Here the CDR3 DNA reads TGTGCCAGCAGTCCCGAAATCTCTGGGGCCAACGTCCTGACCTTC.

A remark on this clone: A far bigger clonotype differs at one base, so this is likely a read error. The chain uses TRBV29-1 and TRBJ1-5; possibly TRBD1 for D (6 bases). The CDR3 has 13 residues. CDR1 and CDR2 from the germline V gene are SQVTM and ANQGSEA. CDR3 bases: TGCATCGCATCGGACAGAAACAATCAGCCCCAGCATTTT. Amino acids: CIASDRNNQPQHF.

Concerning this clone itself: A far larger clone differs by one base, so this is likely a read error. This chain uses TRBV30 with TRBJ2-1, with 8 bases matching TRBD1. The CDR3 contains 14 residues. Germline V gene data show CDR1 as GTSNPN and CDR2 as SVGIG (reference sequence). Trimming at V came to 8 bases and at J to 6 bases, leaving 12 bases not matched to a gene. The CDR3 DNA follows: TGTGCCGGCTTACGACAGGGGTCTTGCAATGAGCAGTTCTTC. It encodes CAGLRQGSCNEQFF.

The DNA for the CDR3 is TGTGCCAGCAGTTGGACAACGACCTACAATGAGCAGTTCTTC. Protein sequence: CASSWTTTYNEQFF. The J gene is TRBJ2-1, the V gene TRBV2; maybe TRBD1 (5 bases). The CDR3 is made up of 14 amino acids. CDR1 is SNHLY and CDR2 is FYNNEI in the germline V gene. V was clipped by 5 bases and J by 2 bases, with 10 bases between them.

This chain uses TRBV5-1 with TRBJ2-7; TRBD1 agrees at 9 bases. This CDR3 region has 13 residues. Germline V gene lookup returns CDR1 SGHRS and CDR2 YFSETQ. With 4 bases clipped from V and 3 bases from J, the junction kept 2 bases outside the gene matches. The CDR3 here is CASSRGQGYEQYF. In DNA, the CDR3 is TGCGCCAGCAGCAGGGGACAGGGCTACGAGCAGTACTTC.